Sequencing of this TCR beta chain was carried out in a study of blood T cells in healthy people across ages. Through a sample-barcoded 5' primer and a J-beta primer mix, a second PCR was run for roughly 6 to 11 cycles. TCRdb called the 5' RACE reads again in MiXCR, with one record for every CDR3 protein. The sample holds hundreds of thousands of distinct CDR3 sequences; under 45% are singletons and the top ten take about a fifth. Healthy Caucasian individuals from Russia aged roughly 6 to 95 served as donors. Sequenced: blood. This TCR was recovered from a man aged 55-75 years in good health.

This CDR3 reads CASSHDREALNTEAFF. In DNA form, the CDR3 reads TGCGCCAGCAGCCACGACAGGGAAGCCTTGAACACTGAAGCTTTCTTT. J is TRBJ1-1 and V is TRBV4-3, with 7 bases that match TRBD1. There are 16 residues in the CDR3. V lost 3 bases and J lost 0; bases outside the gene matches: 7. Germline CDR1 and CDR2: LGHNA and YSLEER.